The 29 T cell receptor beta chains below all came from one sample that was sequenced in a study of cytomegalovirus exposure and HLA in healthy donors. PCR used 60 Vbeta primers and 13 Jbeta primers. The assay was immunoSEQ multiplex PCR, and TCRdb's table has in-frame clones only and misses some. The profile shows under 150,000 clones, over 60% of them singletons. Sequenced input: PBMCs. The receptor source for this set is a woman aged 60-75 years in good health and CMV-seronegative.

The rearrangement links TRBV28 to TRBJ2-1; TRBD2 is a possible D gene (5 bases). There are 15 residues in the CDR3. Germline assignment: CDR1 MDHEN and CDR2 SYDVKM. V was shortened by 2 bases and J by 12 bases, with 20 bases between the two germline ends. CDR3 DNA sequence: TGTGCCAGCAGTTTACGAGGGCCCCTCTTGGGATGGCAGTTCTTC. Encoded protein: CASSLRGPLLGWQFF.

The chain combines TRBV18 with TRBJ1-5; 12 nucleotides align to TRBD1. The CDR3 is 15 amino acids. After removal of 4 bases from V and 6 bases from J, the junction contained 4 bases not matched to a gene. From germline, CDR1 is KGHSH and CDR2 LQKENI. CDR3 region: CASSLGQGAIQPQHF. CDR3 sequence (DNA): TGTGCCAGCTCACTGGGACAGGGGGCTATTCAGCCCCAGCATTTT.

The V call is TRBV5-6, the J call TRBJ1-5; 9 positions agree with TRBD1. The V gene end was trimmed by 3 bases and the J gene end by 5 bases; junction bases not matched to a gene: 6. The CDR3 loop spans 15 amino acids. CDR1 SGHDT and CDR2 YYEEEE come from the germline V gene. The CDR3 protein is CASSSYGDRDQPQHF. As DNA, the CDR3 is TGTGCCAGCAGCTCTTACGGGGACAGGGATCAGCCCCAGCATTTT.

The genes are TRBV30 and TRBJ1-6; 7 bases fit TRBD1. Trimming took 7 bases from V and 0 from J; bases not matched to a gene: 3. Germline V CDR1 and CDR2: GTSNPN, SVGIG (reference sequence). This CDR3 has 14 amino acids. The CDR3 sequence: CALEGASYNSPLHF. DNA of the CDR3: TGTGCCTTGGAGGGGGCCTCCTATAATTCACCCCTCCACTTT.

V gene TRBV6-4 combines with J gene TRBJ2-1; 11 bases line up with TRBD2. Germline V gene sequence: CDR1 MRHNA, CDR2 SNTAGT. J lost 9 bases, V lost 10 bases, and 11 bases had no gene match. The CDR3 runs 14 residues. The DNA of the CDR3 is TGTGCCACCAAACTAGCGGGAGCTGGTAGTGAGCAGTTCTTC. Translation gives CATKLAGAGSEQFF.

Concerning this clone itself: Other DNA sequences in this specimen translate into the identical CDR3. The V call is TRBV5-6, the J call TRBJ1-4; 7 nucleotides agree with TRBD1. This CDR3 is 19 amino acids long. The trim removed 3 bases at V and 0 bases at J, leaving 14 bases unmatched. Germline V lookup: CDR1 SGHDT, CDR2 YYEEEE. This chain's CDR3 is CASSSLNRGRRATNEKLFF. CDR3 sequence (DNA): TGTGCCAGCAGCTCGCTTAACAGGGGACGGAGGGCAACTAATGAAAAACTGTTTTTT. Together with reference TRBV5-6 and TRBJ1-4, the CDR3 gives the full variable domain: DAGVTQSPTHLIKTRGQQVTLRCSPKSGHDTVSWYQQALGQGPQFIFQYYEEEERQRGNFPDRFSGHQFPNYSSELNVNALLLGDSALYLCASSSLNRGRRATNEKLFFGSGTQLSVL.

CDR3 nucleotides: TGTGCCAGCAGCCCCCAGATGAACACTGAAGCTTTCTTT. Residues: CASSPQMNTEAFF. The chain recombines TRBV7-3 with TRBJ1-1; D uncertain. Trimming removed 5 bases from V and 0 bases from J, with 7 bases in between. Germline V lookup: CDR1 SGHTA, CDR2 FQGTGA. This CDR3 has 13 residues.

This chain joins TRBV19 and TRBJ2-3; TRBD1 might be the D (6 bases). With 9 bases removed from V and 3 bases from J, the gap between germline ends came to 13 bases. CDR3 length: 13 residues. Germline loops: CDR1 LNHDA, CDR2 SQIVND (reference sequence). CDR3 coding DNA: TGTGCCAGCCTAGCCCAGGGGACAGATACGCAGTATTTT. Translation gives CASLAQGTDTQYF.

The J gene is TRBJ2-5, the V gene TRBV28; D perhaps matches TRBD2 (6 bases). This CDR3 region has 14 residues. Trimming shortened V by 8 bases and J by 0 bases, and 13 bases separated the two germline ends. Germline values: CDR1 MDHEN, CDR2 SYDVKM. The CDR3 DNA reads as TGTGCCAGCCAAACTGGGGGGAACCAAGAGACCCAGTACTTC. It codes for CASQTGGNQETQYF.

This clone was seen more than once but under ten times. The chain is built from TRBV25-1 and TRBJ1-1; 7 bases align to TRBD1. The V gene's germline CDR1 is MGHDK and CDR2 SYGVNS. This CDR3 spans 14 amino acids. V trimming: 11 bases; J trimming: 3 bases; junction bases outside the gene matches: 12. The CDR3 nucleotides read TGTGCCTGCTCAAAGCCTACAGGGGACACTGAAGCTTTCTTT. It translates to CACSKPTGDTEAFF.

The genes are TRBV27 and TRBJ2-7; no definite D call. The CDR3 is 13 amino acids. The germline V gene encodes CDR1 MNHEY and CDR2 SMNVEV (reference sequence). Trimming stripped 3 bases from V and 1 base from J, with 7 bases between. As DNA, the CDR3 is TGTGCCAGCAGTTTTCAGGTTTCCTACGAGCAGTACTTC. Residues: CASSFQVSYEQYF.

The chain employs TRBV15 and TRBJ2-5; 15 positions agree with TRBD2. The V segment lost 3 bases and the J segment 5 bases; nucleotides outside the gene matches: 7. This CDR3 has 17 residues. CDR1 and CDR2 from the germline V gene are LNHNV and YYDKDF (reference sequence). The chain's CDR3 is CATSSRTSGRVGETQYF. The DNA of the CDR3 is TGTGCCACCAGCAGTAGGACTAGCGGGAGGGTAGGGGAGACCCAGTACTTC.

This clone has just a few counts. The chain joins TRBV2 to TRBJ2-1, with 7 bases that match TRBD2. Germline V gene sequence: CDR1 SNHLY, CDR2 FYNNEI. Trimming removed 8 bases from V and 1 base from J; junction bases left unmatched: 2. This CDR3 is built from 13 residues. CDR3 residues: CASGRASYNEQFF. CDR3 coding DNA: TGTGCCAGCGGGAGGGCTTCCTACAATGAGCAGTTCTTC.

This clone was seen a few times. The chain is built from TRBV27 and TRBJ2-7; 10 bases line up with TRBD1. V was pared by 5 bases and J by 4 bases, with 5 bases of the junction left unmatched. The germline CDR1 and CDR2 sequences are MNHEY and SMNVEV (reference sequence). The CDR3 is made up of 14 amino acids. The CDR3 loop reads CASSVDRGPYEQYF. CDR3 bases: TGTGCCAGCAGTGTCGACAGGGGGCCTTACGAGCAGTACTTC.

The V gene is TRBV18, the J gene TRBJ1-4, with D tentatively TRBD1 (5 bases). Trimming took off 4 bases at V and 7 bases at J, with 13 bases between the two ends. The V gene's germline CDR1 is KGHSH and CDR2 LQKENI. CDR3 length: 14 residues. The DNA of the CDR3 is TGTGCCAGCTCACACGACAGTGACGTTGAAAAACTGTTTTTT. Its translation: CASSHDSDVEKLFF. The full variable domain, completed using reference TRBV18 and TRBJ1-4, is NAGVMQNPRHLVRRRGQEARLRCSPMKGHSHVYWYRQLPEEGLKFMVYLQKENIIDESGMPKERFSAEFPKEGPSILRIQQVVRGDSAAYFCASSHDSDVEKLFFGSGTQLSVL.

The CDR3 nucleotides are TGTGCCATCAGTGAGTCGGGCGGGAGTCAGCGTACGCAGTATTTT. It translates to CAISESGGSQRTQYF. The V and J genes are TRBV10-3 and TRBJ2-3; 7 bases agree with TRBD2. The CDR3 sequence is 15 residues long. V lost 0 bases and J lost 8; bases outside the gene matches: 8. The germline V gene has CDR1 ENHRY and CDR2 SYGVKD.

The V gene is TRBV27, the J gene TRBJ2-1, with D unclear. The CDR3 covers 18 residues. The germline gives CDR1 MNHEY, CDR2 SMNVEV (reference sequence). Trimming removed 4 bases from V and 0 bases from J, with 19 bases in between. The DNA of the CDR3 is TGTGCCAGCAGTTCGGCCGTTTTGGCGGAGCTCTCCTACAATGAGCAGTTCTTC. It translates to CASSSAVLAELSYNEQFF.

The rearrangement uses TRBV7-8 and TRBJ2-7, with 9 bases aligning to TRBD1. Germline V gene lookup returns CDR1 SGHVS and CDR2 FQNEAQ. The V and J ends lost 3 bases and 6 bases, in that order; junction bases with no gene match: 6. The CDR3 extends over 14 amino acids. CDR3 in DNA: TGTGCCAGCAGCTTGGACAGGGGATGGAGCGAGCAGTACTTC. This codes for CASSLDRGWSEQYF.

The rearrangement joins TRBV5-1 to TRBJ1-2; TRBD1 might be the D (5 bases). V lost 1 base and J 3 bases, leaving 13 bases between the germline ends. Germline assignment: CDR1 SGHRS and CDR2 YFSETQ. The CDR3 runs 15 residues. The CDR3 region is CASSLPTWGDYGYTF. DNA for the CDR3: TGCGCCAGCAGCTTGCCTACGTGGGGGGACTATGGCTACACCTTC.

The chain links TRBV4-1 to TRBJ2-1; 8 bases line up with TRBD2. Germline trimming cut 4 bases from V and 0 bases from J; bases unmatched to any gene: 11. Germline CDR1 and CDR2: MGHRA and YSYEKL. CDR3 length: 18 residues. CDR3: CASSPRGGRMGSYNEQFF. The CDR3 DNA reads TGCGCCAGCAGCCCCCGTGGCGGGAGGATGGGCTCCTACAATGAGCAGTTCTTC.

The rearrangement joins TRBV7-9 to TRBJ2-1, with 7 bases that match TRBD2. Germline V gene data show CDR1 as SEHNR and CDR2 as FQNEAQ (reference sequence). The V and J ends lost 5 bases and 5 bases, in that order; junction bases with no gene match: 15. This CDR3 region has 17 residues. The CDR3 coding sequence is TGTGCCAGCAGCACTCCATACGGGGGGATACATGACAATGAGCAGTTCTTC. Protein product: CASSTPYGGIHDNEQFF.

The V call is TRBV29-1, the J call TRBJ1-1; no clear D gene. With 5 bases removed from V and 0 bases from J, the gap between germline ends came to 19 bases. The CDR3 runs to 16 residues. Germline lookup yields CDR1 SQVTM and CDR2 ANQGSEA. The CDR3 DNA sequence: TGCAGCGTTTACCCACGCCCGGGAAACATGAACACTGAAGCTTTCTTT. This sequence encodes CSVYPRPGNMNTEAFF. Filled out from reference TRBV29-1 and TRBJ1-1, the complete variable domain reads SAVISQKPSRDICQRGTSLTIQCQVDSQVTMMFWYRQQPGQSLTLIATANQGSEATYESGFVIDKFPISRPNLTFSTLTVSNMSPEDSSIYLCSVYPRPGNMNTEAFFGQGTRLTVV.

The chain combines TRBV18 with TRBJ1-5; TRBD1 matches at 8 bases. V gave up 8 bases and J gave up 9 bases; unmatched junction bases: 9. The V gene's germline CDR1 is KGHSH and CDR2 LQKENI. This CDR3 region has 13 residues. The CDR3: CASTRDRLWPQHF. CDR3 sequence (DNA): TGTGCCAGCACGCGGGACAGGCTCTGGCCCCAGCATTTT.

The chain links TRBV11-1 to TRBJ2-5, with TRBD1 matching 8 bases. Germline V CDR1 and CDR2: SGHAT, FQDESV (reference sequence). CDR3 length equals 13 residues. Germline trimming cut 5 bases from V and 5 bases from J; bases unmatched to any gene: 4. CDR3 sequence: CASSVRGRETQYF. CDR3 DNA: TGTGCCAGCAGCGTCAGGGGGCGGGAGACCCAGTACTTC.

The chain joins TRBV6-1 to TRBJ1-6; 7 bases agree with TRBD1. CDR1 MNHNS and CDR2 SASEGT come from the germline V gene. V shed 1 base, J shed 3 bases, and the junction held 9 bases outside the gene matches. There are 18 residues in the CDR3. The CDR3 is CASSEGLYRGYYNSPLHF. The CDR3 DNA reads as TGTGCCAGCAGTGAAGGCCTTTACAGGGGTTACTATAATTCACCCCTCCACTTT.

Comments on this clone: One end of the junction does not line up with germline, which may come from a read error. The rearrangement uses TRBV7-9 and TRBJ1-1, with TRBD1 identical over 7 bases. Germline V gene lookup returns CDR1 SEHNR and CDR2 FQNEAQ (reference sequence). The CDR3 loop spans 13 amino acids. CDR3 region: CSSSQGVNTEAFF. The CDR3 bases are TGTTCCAGCAGCCAGGGGGTGAACACTGAAGCTTTCTTT. Based on the CDR3 plus reference TRBV7-9 and TRBJ1-1, the full variable domain is DTGVSQNPRHKITKRGQNVTFRCDPISEHNRLYWYRQTLGQGPEFLTYFQNEAQLEKSRLLSDRFSAERPKGSFSTLEIQRTEQGDSAMYLCSSSQGVNTEAFFGQGTRLTVV.

The chain joins TRBV9 to TRBJ2-4; 8 nucleotides match TRBD1. The germline V gene encodes CDR1 SGDLS and CDR2 YYNGEE. The junction had 6 bases not matched to a gene; V was cut back by 0 bases and J by 1 base. The CDR3 totals 17 residues. The CDR3 loop is CASSVEGDRFAKNIQYF. The CDR3 DNA reads as TGTGCCAGCAGCGTAGAGGGGGACAGGTTTGCCAAAAACATTCAGTACTTC.

V gene TRBV5-8 combines with J gene TRBJ1-3, with 7 bases fitting TRBD1. The germline CDR1 and CDR2 sequences are SGHTS and YDEGEE. J lost 4 bases, V lost 4 bases, and 8 bases had no gene match. This CDR3 has 15 amino acids. CDR3 in DNA: TGTGCCAGCAGCATCCAGGGGGTCGCGGGAAACACCATATATTTT. The encoded protein is CASSIQGVAGNTIYF.

V usage is TRBV9 and J usage is TRBJ2-2; 7 nucleotides match TRBD2. The germline gives CDR1 SGDLS, CDR2 YYNGEE. The CDR3 totals 17 residues. The ends lost 3 bases at V and 1 base at J; junction bases unmatched: 9. CDR3: CASSERYGRKNTGELFF. The CDR3 DNA reads as TGTGCCAGCAGCGAGAGATACGGGAGGAAGAACACCGGGGAGCTGTTTTTT. The full variable domain, in which reference TRBV9 and TRBJ2-2 provide the parts outside the CDR3, is DSGVTQTPKHLITATGQRVTLRCSPRSGDLSVYWYQQSLDQGLQFLIQYYNGEERAKGNILERFSAQQFPDLHSELNLSSLELGDSALYFCASSERYGRKNTGELFFGEGSRLTVL.